This TCR beta chain was retrieved from a study of T cells in Graves' hyperthyroidism and ophthalmopathy. This clonotype was counted ten times or more. Per the germline V gene, CDR1 is DFQATT and CDR2 is SNEGSKA (reference sequence). CDR3 length equals 16 residues. J lost 4 bases, V lost 0 bases, and 11 bases had no gene match. Using RNA transcripts as the source, TCR beta CDR3 regions were amplified. RT-PCR in the first round (using the HTBI primer set) targeted the TCR CDR3. TCRdb ran MiXCR on the multiplex PCR reads and lists one entry per CDR3 protein. Of around 350,000 distinct CDR3 sequences detected, roughly 13% appear once; the ten largest clones hold roughly 8.3%. Patients aged 18 to 65 with hyperthyroidism were newly diagnosed, with duration under 2 months.

The receptor's source is a woman aged 18 to 35 with Graves' hyperthyroidism. This chain connects TRBV20-1 to TRBJ2-5, with 7 bases fitting TRBD1. Sequenced material: blood. CDR3 bases: TGCAGTGCTAGAGATCTGACAGGGAAAGGCGGAGAGACCCAGTACTTC. Protein sequence: CSARDLTGKGGETQYF.